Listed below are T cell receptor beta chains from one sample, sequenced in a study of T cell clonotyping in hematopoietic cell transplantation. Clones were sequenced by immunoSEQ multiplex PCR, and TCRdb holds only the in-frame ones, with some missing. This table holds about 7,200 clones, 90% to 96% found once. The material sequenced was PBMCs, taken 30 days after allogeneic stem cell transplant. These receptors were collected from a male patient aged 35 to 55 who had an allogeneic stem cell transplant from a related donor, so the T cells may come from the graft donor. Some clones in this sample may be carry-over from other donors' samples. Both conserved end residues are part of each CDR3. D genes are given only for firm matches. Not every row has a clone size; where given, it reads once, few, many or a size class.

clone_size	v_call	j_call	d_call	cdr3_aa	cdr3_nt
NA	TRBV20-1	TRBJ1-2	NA	CAPWGASGYTF	TGCGCCCCTTGGGGGGCGAGTGGCTACACCTTC
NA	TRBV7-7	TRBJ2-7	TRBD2	CARSERGPHEQYF	TGTGCTAGAAGTGAGCGGGGGCCCCACGAGCAGTACTTC
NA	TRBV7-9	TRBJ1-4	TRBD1	CASSPRQGANEKLFF	TGTGCCAGCAGCCCGAGACAGGGGGCAAATGAAAAACTGTTTTTT
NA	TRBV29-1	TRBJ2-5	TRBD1	CSYGQGSGETQYF	TGCAGCTACGGACAGGGATCAGGAGAGACCCAGTACTTC
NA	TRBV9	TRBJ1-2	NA	CASSPSPGEGYTF	TGTGCCAGCAGCCCCAGTCCTGGGGAAGGCTACACCTTC
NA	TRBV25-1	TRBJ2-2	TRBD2	CASSGVAGGRGTGELFF	TGTGCCAGCAGTGGGGTAGCGGGGGGCCGGGGCACCGGGGAGCTGTTTTTT
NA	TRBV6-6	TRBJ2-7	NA	CASSYSTAEQYF	TGTGCCAGCAGTTACTCGACAGCCGAGCAGTACTTC
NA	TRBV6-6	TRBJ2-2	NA	CASRRTLNTGELFF	TGTGCCAGCAGACGGACACTTAACACCGGGGAGCTGTTTTTT
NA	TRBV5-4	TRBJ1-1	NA	CASTIDRSGGAFF	TGTGCCAGCACCATTGACAGGTCAGGCGGAGCTTTCTTT
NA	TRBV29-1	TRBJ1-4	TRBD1	CSVAGGRGGPTNEKLFF	TGCAGCGTTGCAGGGGGCAGGGGGGGTCCAACTAATGAAAAACTGTTTTTT
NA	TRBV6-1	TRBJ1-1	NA	CASSVGGKNTEAFF	TGTGCCAGCAGTGTCGGGGGGAAGAACACTGAAGCTTTCTTT
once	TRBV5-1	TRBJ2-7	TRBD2	CASSLVLAGNYEQYF	TGCGCCAGCAGCTTGGTGCTAGCGGGGAACTACGAGCAGTACTTC
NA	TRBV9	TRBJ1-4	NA	CASSVSGRGDEKLFF	TGTGCCAGCAGCGTATCGGGCAGAGGAGATGAAAAACTGTTTTTT
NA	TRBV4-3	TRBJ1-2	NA	CASSHGEGHGYTF	TGCGCCAGCAGCCACGGGGAGGGACATGGCTACACCTTC
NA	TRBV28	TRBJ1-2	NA	CASSFSTSGAGGYTF	TGTGCCAGCAGTTTCTCCACCTCCGGGGCGGGCGGCTACACCTTC
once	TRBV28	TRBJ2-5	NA	CASSLGTLQETQYF	TGTGCCAGCAGTTTGGGGACCCTCCAAGAGACCCAGTACTTC
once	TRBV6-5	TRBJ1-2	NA	CASSYSGGPVYGYTF	TGTGCCAGCAGTTATTCTGGTGGGCCCGTCTATGGCTACACCTTC
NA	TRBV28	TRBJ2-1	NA	CASSPYAGLSYNEQFF	TGTGCCAGCAGTCCATACGCGGGCCTCTCCTACAATGAGCAGTTCTTC
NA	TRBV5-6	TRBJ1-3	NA	CASSHTGTGNTIYF	TGTGCCAGCAGCCATACAGGGACTGGAAACACCATATATTTT
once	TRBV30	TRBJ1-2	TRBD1	CAWRRGQAVANYGYTF	TGTGCCTGGAGGAGGGGGCAGGCAGTAGCTAACTATGGCTACACCTTC
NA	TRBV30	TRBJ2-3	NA	CAWMEGAGDTQYF	TGTGCCTGGATGGAGGGGGCCGGGGATACGCAGTATTTT
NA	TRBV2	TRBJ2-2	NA	CASRREANTGELFF	TGTGCCAGCAGGCGAGAGGCGAACACCGGGGAGCTGTTTTTT
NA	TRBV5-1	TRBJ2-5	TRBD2	CASSRRGGLAIGETQYF	TGCGCCAGCAGCAGGCGGGGGGGACTAGCTATCGGGGAGACCCAGTACTTC
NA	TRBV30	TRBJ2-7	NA	CAWTWGYEQYF	TGTGCCTGGACTTGGGGATACGAGCAGTACTTC
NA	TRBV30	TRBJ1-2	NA	CAWNWGPASPHYGYTF	TGTGCCTGGAATTGGGGGCCAGCTAGTCCCCACTATGGCTACACCTTC
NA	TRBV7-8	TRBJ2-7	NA	CASSFAGRTSSYEQYF	TGTGCCAGCAGCTTCGCGGGACGCACGAGCTCCTACGAGCAGTACTTC
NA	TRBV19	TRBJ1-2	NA	CASSRDRANYGYTF	TGTGCCAGTAGTAGGGACCGAGCTAACTATGGCTACACCTTC
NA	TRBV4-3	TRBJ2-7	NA	CASSQVNSPYEQYF	TGCGCCAGCAGCCAAGTTAACTCCCCCTACGAGCAGTACTTC
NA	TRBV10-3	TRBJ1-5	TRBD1	CAISEGTGLTSNQPQHF	TGTGCCATCAGTGAGGGGACAGGATTAACGAGCAATCAGCCCCAGCATTTT
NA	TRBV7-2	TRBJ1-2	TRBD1	CASSQDRVYGYTF	TGTGCCAGCAGCCAGGACAGGGTCTATGGCTACACCTTC
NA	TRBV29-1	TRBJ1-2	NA	CSVTGDGYTF	TGCAGCGTTACGGGCGATGGCTACACCTTC
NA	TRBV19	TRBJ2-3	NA	CASIGGGATDTQYF	TGTGCCAGTATTGGAGGGGGGGCAACAGATACGCAGTATTTT
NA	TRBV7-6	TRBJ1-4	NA	CASSLPTEGGLREKLFF	TGTGCCAGCAGCTTACCGACGGAGGGGGGGCTTAGGGAAAAACTGTTTTTT
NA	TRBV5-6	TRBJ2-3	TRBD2	CASSWGGLAGGGTQYF	TGTGCCAGCAGTTGGGGTGGACTAGCGGGAGGGGGCACGCAGTATTTT
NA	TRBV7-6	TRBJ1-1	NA	CASSLSSQGRSEAFF	TGTGCCAGCAGCCTAAGTAGCCAGGGAAGATCTGAAGCTTTCTTT
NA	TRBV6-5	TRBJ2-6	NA	CASSYRGSGANVLTF	TGTGCCAGCAGTTACCGAGGGTCTGGGGCCAACGTCCTGACTTTC
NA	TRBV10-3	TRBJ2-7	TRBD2	CAISPGTSGSYEQYF	TGTGCCATCAGCCCCGGGACTAGCGGCTCCTACGAGCAGTACTTC
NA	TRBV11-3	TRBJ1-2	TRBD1	CASSLGAGGAEWRYGYTF	TGTGCCAGCAGCTTAGGGGCAGGGGGCGCGGAATGGAGGTATGGCTACACCTTC
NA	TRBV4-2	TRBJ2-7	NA	CASSLSRIRSYEQYF	TGTGCCAGCAGCCTCTCCCGAATACGCTCCTACGAGCAGTACTTC
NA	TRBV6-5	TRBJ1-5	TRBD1	CASSPGTGGNQPQHF	TGTGCCAGCAGTCCAGGGACAGGGGGCAATCAGCCCCAGCATTTT
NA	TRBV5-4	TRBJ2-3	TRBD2	CASSLGREGRVSDTQYF	TGTGCCAGCAGCTTGGGACGGGAGGGCCGGGTATCAGATACGCAGTATTTT
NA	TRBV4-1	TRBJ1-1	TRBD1	CASSRVPGQVGAFF	TGCGCCAGCAGCCGAGTCCCGGGACAGGTGGGCGCTTTCTTT
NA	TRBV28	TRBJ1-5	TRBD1	CASNAGQGHQPQHF	TGTGCCAGCAACGCCGGACAGGGTCATCAGCCCCAGCATTTT
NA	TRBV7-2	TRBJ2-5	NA	CASSGQSLSDQYF	TGTGCCAGCAGCGGACAGTCCCTCTCTGACCAGTACTTC
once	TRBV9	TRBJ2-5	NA	CASSVERFGQETQYF	TGTGCCAGCAGCGTAGAGCGTTTCGGCCAAGAGACCCAGTACTTC
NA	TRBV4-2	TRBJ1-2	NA	CASSQDQGSNYGYTF	TGTGCCAGCAGCCAAGACCAGGGATCCAACTATGGCTACACCTTC
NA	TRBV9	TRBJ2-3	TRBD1	CATARGPGTDTQYF	TGTGCCACCGCCAGGGGGCCTGGTACAGATACGCAGTATTTT